The 31 T cell receptor beta chains given below trace back to one sample, sequenced in a study of read filtering for tumor transcriptome and immune sequencing. From approximately 430 ng of RNA, a library with molecular barcoded alpha/delta and beta/gamma adaptors was made. Using its own MiXCR run on the reads, TCRdb lists one record per CDR3 protein. The data contain roughly 56,000 distinct CDR3 sequences, around 21% of them singletons. Sequencing input: a population of CD138-negative cells sorted from bone marrow. The receptor source for this set is a donor at least 40 years old with multiple myeloma.

V usage is TRBV6-2 or TRBV6-3 and J usage is TRBJ2-2; tentatively, D is TRBD2 (5 bases). CDR3 length: 13 amino acids. The V end was cut by 2 bases, the J end by 9 bases, with 10 bases between. Germline loops: CDR1 MNHEY, CDR2 SVGEGT. The CDR3 loop reads CASSYNPGRELFF. CDR3 coding DNA: TGTGCCAGCAGTTACAACCCCGGGAGGGAGCTGTTTTTT.

The V gene is TRBV29-1, the J gene TRBJ2-3; the match to TRBD2 covers 11 bases. This CDR3 comprises 14 residues. V shed 6 bases and J 5 bases; nucleotides not matched to a gene: 7. Germline-derived CDR1 and CDR2 are SQVTM and ANQGSEA. The CDR3 loop is CSVTSGGPRDTQYF. The CDR3 DNA is TGCAGCGTCACTAGCGGGGGTCCTAGAGATACGCAGTATTTT.

This clonotype was picked up many times. The chain carries TRBV5-4 and TRBJ2-2; D is ambiguous. This CDR3 region has 13 residues. Germline V gives CDR1 SGHNT, CDR2 YYREEE (reference sequence). Trimming stripped 2 bases from V and 6 bases from J, with 8 bases between. The CDR3 DNA reads TGTGCCAGCAGCTTATCCTTATCCGGGGAGCTGTTTTTT. Amino acids: CASSLSLSGELFF.

This clonotype occurred a few times. This may be a read error, as it is one base from a much larger clone. The chain carries TRBV12-3 or TRBV12-4 and TRBJ2-3, with no clear D. The V and J ends lost 6 bases and 10 bases respectively, with 11 bases between them. The CDR3 runs 11 residues. CDR3 nucleotides: TGTGCCAGCAGAGAGGATGGTGCGCAGTATTTT. Its protein is CASREDGAQYF.

This clonotype is medium-sized. A junction end diverges from the germline sequence, so it may reflect a read error. The chain is built from TRBV5-1 and TRBJ2-1; TRBD2 matches at 7 bases. The CDR3 totals 15 residues. Germline V CDR1 and CDR2: SGHRS, YFSETQ. The CDR3 DNA reads as TGTGCCAGCAGCTTAGCAGCGGGATCCTACAATGAGCAGTTCTTC. Translation gives CASSLAAGSYNEQFF. The entire variable domain, with the rest obtained from reference TRBV5-1 and TRBJ2-1, is as follows: KAGVTQTPRYLIKTRGQQVTLSCSPISGHRSVSWYQQTPGQGLQFLFEYFSETQRNKGNFPGRFSGRQFSNSRSEMNVSTLELGDSALYLCASSLAAGSYNEQFFGPGTRLTVL.

This clonotype was seen a few times. The V gene is TRBV14, the J gene TRBJ1-3, with D uncertain. The CDR3 covers 14 residues. CDR1 is SGHDN and CDR2 is FVKESK in the germline V gene. V was clipped by 2 bases and J by 4 bases, with 9 bases between them. The CDR3 DNA sequence: TGTGCCAGCAGCCAAAGGACGGTGGGAAACACCATATATTTT. Residues: CASSQRTVGNTIYF.

This clonotype was picked up many times. This chain links TRBV6-6 with TRBJ2-7, with no clear D. Germline V gives CDR1 MNHNY, CDR2 SVGAGI (reference sequence). Trimming removed 6 bases from V and 3 bases from J, with 18 bases in between. This CDR3 has 15 residues. CDR3 nucleotide sequence: TGTGCCAGCAGCCCTTCGGTCCGGCGGATCTACGAGCAGTACTTC. This sequence encodes CASSPSVRRIYEQYF.

This clonotype was seen a few times. The V call is TRBV3-1, the J call TRBJ2-7; D unclear. Looked up from germline, CDR1 is LGHDT and CDR2 is YNNKEL (reference sequence). Trimming stripped 1 base from V and 8 bases from J, with 15 bases between. CDR3 size: 14 residues. The CDR3 spells CASSQAGRAAKQYF. Here the CDR3 DNA reads TGTGCCAGCAGCCAAGCTGGTAGGGCCGCTAAGCAGTACTTC.

This clonotype was counted many times. The chain joins TRBV20-1 to TRBJ2-7, with D tentatively TRBD1 or TRBD2 (5 bases each). The V and J ends lost 6 bases and 0 bases respectively, with 18 bases between them. The CDR3 runs 15 residues. Per germline, CDR1 DFQATT and CDR2 SNEGSKA (reference sequence). The CDR3, as DNA: TGCAGTGCCGACCCAACGGCAGGGAGCTCCTACGAGCAGTACTTC. It codes for CSADPTAGSSYEQYF.

This clonotype was counted ten times or more. V and J are TRBV20-1 and TRBJ1-1; 7 positions match TRBD1. With V trimmed by 5 bases and J by 0 bases, 15 bases remained unmatched. CDR3 size: 17 residues. CDR1 and CDR2 from the germline V gene are DFQATT and SNEGSKA (reference sequence). The DNA of the CDR3 is TGCAGTGCTTTTGACAGGGCCCTCGGCAACGTGAACACTGAAGCTTTCTTT. Protein product: CSAFDRALGNVNTEAFF.

This clonotype was seen more than once but under ten times. This sequence joins TRBV29-1 and TRBJ2-4; 7 bases line up with TRBD2. Trimming took 3 bases from V and 9 from J; bases not matched to a gene: 8. Germline V gene data show CDR1 as SQVTM and CDR2 as ANQGSEA. CDR3 size: 13 residues. The CDR3 is CSVEAGPSGIQYF. The CDR3, as DNA: TGCAGCGTTGAGGCTGGCCCTAGCGGCATTCAGTACTTC.

This clonotype was detected many times. The chain is built from TRBV7-2 and TRBJ2-5; D is unclear. The CDR3 extends over 12 amino acids. Between the trimmed V and J ends, which lost 2 bases and 3 bases, there was a span of 4 bases. Germline V gene sequence: CDR1 SGHTA, CDR2 FQGNSA. The CDR3 region is CASSLTEETQYF. CDR3 nucleotide sequence: TGTGCCAGCAGCTTAACGGAAGAGACCCAGTACTTC.

This clonotype was detected ten times or more. V usage is TRBV12-3 or TRBV12-4 and J usage is TRBJ2-3; D uncertain. Trimming removed 5 bases at V and 4 bases at J, with 7 bases between. The CDR3 length is 12 residues. The CDR3 here is CASSQDSDTQYF. In nucleotides, the CDR3 is TGTGCCAGCAGTCAAGACTCAGATACGCAGTATTTT.

This clonotype was seen ten or more times. This chain connects TRBV4-1 to TRBJ2-3; 11 positions agree with TRBD2. Germline CDR1 reads MGHRA; CDR2 reads YSYEKL. V gave up 4 bases and J gave up 6 bases; unmatched junction bases: 12. The CDR3 length is 17 residues. CDR3 sequence (DNA): TGCGCCAGCAGCCTACCCCGTGGTAGCGGGAGGGCGGATACGCAGTATTTT. This sequence encodes CASSLPRGSGRADTQYF.

This clonotype has at least ten counts. The chain employs TRBV28 and TRBJ2-7, with D possibly being TRBD1 or TRBD2 (5 bases each). The germline V gene has CDR1 MDHEN and CDR2 SYDVKM. The CDR3 covers 14 residues. The V gene lost 7 bases and the J gene lost 3 bases, with 16 bases spanning the gap. The CDR3 DNA follows: TGTGCCAGCAACATAGGGACGACTCGCTACGAGCAGTACTTC. It specifies CASNIGTTRYEQYF.

Many counts were recorded for this clonotype. The chain carries TRBV24-1 and TRBJ2-3, with TRBD1 matching 9 bases. The ends lost 3 bases at V and 5 bases at J; junction bases unmatched: 5. Per germline, CDR1 KGHDR and CDR2 SFDVKD. The CDR3 runs to 15 residues. Written as DNA, the CDR3 is TGTGCCACCAGTGATGTGGGACAGGGTAGAGATACGCAGTATTTT. Translated, it gives CATSDVGQGRDTQYF.

This clonotype was seen just once. A much larger clone lies one base from this, so it may be a read error. The chain combines TRBV5-5 with TRBJ1-4, with TRBD1 matching over 7 bases. This CDR3 comprises 15 residues. Germline CDR1 reads SGHKS; CDR2 reads YYEKEE (reference sequence). The CDR3 region is CASSPGQVPNEKLLF. The CDR3 region has the DNA TGTGCCAGCAGCCCCGGACAGGTTCCTAATGAAAAACTGCTTTTT.

This clonotype has a single count. This sequence may be a read error, since a much larger clone differs from it by one base. The chain joins TRBV20-1 to TRBJ1-2; D is ambiguous. The CDR3 is made up of 14 amino acids. Germline assignment: CDR1 DFQATT and CDR2 SNEGSKA (reference sequence). Here the CDR3 DNA reads TGCGGTGCCACCGGAGCCCAAGCTAACTATGGCTACACCTTC. Protein product: CGATGAQANYGYTF.

This clonotype was detected ten times or more. The V gene is TRBV18, the J gene TRBJ1-2; D gene ambiguous. Germline values: CDR1 KGHSH, CDR2 LQKENI. The V end was cut by 5 bases, the J end by 6 bases, with 13 bases between. The CDR3 consists of 13 residues. The CDR3 DNA follows: TGTGCCAGCTCATCGCTCCCTTTCGATGGCTACACCTTC. Translating it yields CASSSLPFDGYTF.

The chain employs TRBV20-1 and TRBJ2-2, with unresolved D. Trimming removed 5 bases from V and 2 bases from J, with 12 bases in between. Looked up from germline, CDR1 is DFQATT and CDR2 is SNEGSKA (reference sequence). The length of the CDR3 is 14 residues. Written as DNA, the CDR3 is TGCAGTGCTCGAAGGTCCAGCAACACCGGGGAGCTGTTTTTT. This sequence encodes CSARRSSNTGELFF.

This clonotype was observed many times. This chain uses TRBV7-2 with TRBJ2-1, with TRBD2 as a possible D gene (6 bases). Germline CDR1 and CDR2: SGHTA and FQGNSA. V gave up 3 bases and J gave up 5 bases, with 14 bases separating them. This CDR3 has 15 amino acids. The CDR3 protein is CASSFSLAVNNEQFF. Written as DNA, the CDR3 is TGTGCCAGCAGCTTTTCACTAGCAGTGAACAATGAGCAGTTCTTC. Supplemented by reference TRBV7-2 and TRBJ2-1, the full variable domain reads GAGVSQSPSNKVTEKGKDVELRCDPISGHTALYWYRQSLGQGLEFLIYFQGNSAPDKSGLPSDRFSAERTGGSVSTLTIQRTQQEDSAVYLCASSFSLAVNNEQFFGPGTRLTVL.

As concerns this clonotype: Compared with germline, one end of the junction differs, possibly owing to a read error. The gene calls are TRBV7-9 and TRBJ2-3, with D unresolved. Germline assignment: CDR1 SEHNR and CDR2 FQNEAQ (reference sequence). The CDR3 covers 15 residues. This CDR3 is CATSLGGTSTDTRYF. The CDR3 DNA reads TGTGCCACCAGCTTAGGTGGTACCAGCACAGATACGCGGTATTTT.

In regard to this clonotype: This may stem from a read error, because a much larger clone lies one nucleotide away. V usage is TRBV11-2 and J usage is TRBJ2-7; 11 bases match TRBD1. CDR1 is SGHAT and CDR2 is FQNNGV in the germline V gene. CDR3 length: 16 residues. The CDR3 DNA reads TGTGCCAGCGGCTTTTCGGTGGGACAGGGGGTATTTGAGCAGTACTTC. Translation: CASGFSVGQGVFEQYF.

This clonotype was detected only a few times. This chain links TRBV14 with TRBJ2-3, with D perhaps matching TRBD1 (6 bases). The CDR3 runs 14 residues. From germline, CDR1 is SGHDN and CDR2 FVKESK. V lost 5 bases and J 5 bases, leaving 14 bases between the germline ends. The CDR3 nucleotides read TGTGCCAGCAGCTGGAAACAGGGACAAGATACGCAGTATTTT. Its protein product is CASSWKQGQDTQYF.

This clonotype has just a few counts. The chain carries TRBV15 and TRBJ2-3; 7 bases fit TRBD1. The V segment lost 3 bases and the J segment 9 bases; nucleotides outside the gene matches: 3. The CDR3 is made up of 12 amino acids. CDR1 is LNHNV and CDR2 is YYDKDF in the germline V gene (reference sequence). The CDR3 DNA reads as TGTGCCACCAGCAGTGGGGACAGAACGCAGTATTTT. Translating gives CATSSGDRTQYF.

This clonotype was detected only once. The chain links TRBV29-1 to TRBJ2-3; TRBD2 is a possible D gene (5 bases). Trimming cost V 7 bases and J 11 bases, with 13 bases left between them. Germline V gene data show CDR1 as SQVTM and CDR2 as ANQGSEA. This CDR3 contains 10 residues. The CDR3 nucleotides read TGCAGCGGAGGCCCCGGAGGGCAGTATTTT. Amino acid sequence: CSGGPGGQYF.

By frequency in the sample, this clonotype is medium-sized. The V gene is TRBV9, the J gene TRBJ2-1; 10 bases align to TRBD2. Germline V gene lookup returns CDR1 SGDLS and CDR2 YYNGEE. Unmatched junction bases numbered 7, after V lost 3 bases and J lost 4 bases. This CDR3 contains 16 residues. CDR3 coding DNA: TGTGCCAGCAGCGCGGGACTAGCGAGTAAGTACAATGAGCAGTTCTTC. Protein product: CASSAGLASKYNEQFF.

The rearrangement links TRBV6-5 to TRBJ2-5, with TRBD1 matching 9 bases. The germline V gene has CDR1 MNHEY and CDR2 SVGAGI. V lost 6 bases to trimming and J lost 5 bases; unmatched junction nucleotides: 7. CDR3 length: 14 amino acids. The CDR3 nucleotides are TGTGCCAGCAGGGCCCCGACAGGGGGGGAGACCCAGTACTTC. It translates to CASRAPTGGETQYF.

For this clonotype: A read error may be the cause here, since a much bigger clone is one base away. This chain joins TRBV29-1 and TRBJ2-1; D gene ambiguous. V was shortened by 6 bases and J by 7 bases, with 4 bases between the two germline ends. Per germline, CDR1 SQVTM and CDR2 ANQGSEA. The CDR3 is made up of 9 amino acids. CDR3 in amino acids: CSVANEQFF. Written as DNA, the CDR3 is TGCAGCGTGGCTAATGAGCAGTTCTTC.

Remarks on this clonotype: At one end, the junction sequence differs from germline, possibly due to a read error. The chain has TRBV28 and TRBJ2-7; no definite D call. This CDR3 is built from 14 residues. Germline values: CDR1 MDHEN, CDR2 SYDVKM. CDR3 nucleotide sequence: TGTGCCAGCAGTCCCCCGGGCAGAGCCTACGAGCGGTACTTC. It yields the protein CASSPPGRAYERYF.

This clonotype was counted at least ten times. V usage is TRBV20-1 and J usage is TRBJ2-5; tentatively, D is TRBD2 (5 bases). The ends were cut back, 1 base at V and 5 bases at J, with 14 bases in the middle. The germline gives CDR1 DFQATT, CDR2 SNEGSKA (reference sequence). The CDR3 totals 14 residues. CDR3 DNA: TGCAGTGCTAGAGCATTATGGCCGGGGGAGACCCAGTACTTC. It translates to CSARALWPGETQYF.